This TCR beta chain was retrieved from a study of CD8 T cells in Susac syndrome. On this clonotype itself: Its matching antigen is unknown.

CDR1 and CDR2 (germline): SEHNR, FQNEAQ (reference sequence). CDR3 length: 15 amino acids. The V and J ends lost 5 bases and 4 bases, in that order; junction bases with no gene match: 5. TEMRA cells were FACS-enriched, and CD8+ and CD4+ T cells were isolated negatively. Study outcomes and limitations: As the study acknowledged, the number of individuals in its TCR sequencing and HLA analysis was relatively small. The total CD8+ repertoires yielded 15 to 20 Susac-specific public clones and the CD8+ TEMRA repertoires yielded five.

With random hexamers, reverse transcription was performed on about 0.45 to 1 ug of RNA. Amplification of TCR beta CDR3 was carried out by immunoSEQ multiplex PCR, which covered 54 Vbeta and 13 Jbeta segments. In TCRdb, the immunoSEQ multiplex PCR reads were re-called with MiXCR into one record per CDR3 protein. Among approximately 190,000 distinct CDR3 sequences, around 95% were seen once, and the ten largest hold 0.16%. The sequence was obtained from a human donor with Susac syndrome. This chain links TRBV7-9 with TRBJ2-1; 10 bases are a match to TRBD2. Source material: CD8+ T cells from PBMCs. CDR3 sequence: CASSLRTSGYNEQFF. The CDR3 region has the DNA TGTGCCAGCAGCCTACGGACTAGCGGATACAATGAGCAGTTCTTC.